This T cell receptor beta chain came from a study of identical twins. TCRdb re-analysed the 5' RACE reads in MiXCR, keeping a single row per CDR3 protein. Of about 690,000 distinct CDR3 sequences detected, 21% appear once; the ten largest clones hold about 4.5%. V dropped 7 bases and J dropped 1 base, with 7 bases sitting between them. Germline V gene data show CDR1 as SGHDT and CDR2 as YYEEEE. The CDR3 contains 12 residues. The data also belong to a second study, concerning T cells expressing NK-cell markers. That publication notes: The study found dominant NKG2C+ clonotypes at about 1.0-8% of CD8+ T cells in about six donors.

The gene calls are TRBV5-6 and TRBJ2-3; D unresolved. Source material: PBMCs. The TCR originated in a woman aged 18-35 years in good health. The CDR3: CASLLGTDTQYF. The CDR3, as DNA: TGTGCCAGCCTGCTTGGCACAGATACGCAGTATTTT.